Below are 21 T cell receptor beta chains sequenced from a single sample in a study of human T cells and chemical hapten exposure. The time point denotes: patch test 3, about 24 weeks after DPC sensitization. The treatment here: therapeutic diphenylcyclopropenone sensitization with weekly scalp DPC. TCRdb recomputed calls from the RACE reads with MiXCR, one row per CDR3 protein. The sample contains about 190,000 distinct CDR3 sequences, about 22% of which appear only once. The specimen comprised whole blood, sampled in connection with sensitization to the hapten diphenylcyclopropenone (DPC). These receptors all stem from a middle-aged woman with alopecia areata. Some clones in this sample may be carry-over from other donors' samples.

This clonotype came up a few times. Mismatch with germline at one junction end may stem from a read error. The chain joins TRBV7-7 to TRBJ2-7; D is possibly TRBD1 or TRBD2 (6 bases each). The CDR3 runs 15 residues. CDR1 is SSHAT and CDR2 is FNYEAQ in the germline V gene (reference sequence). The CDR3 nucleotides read TGTGCTAGCAGCTTAGCATCGGGGGCCCTCTACGAGCAGTACTTC. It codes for CASSLASGALYEQYF.

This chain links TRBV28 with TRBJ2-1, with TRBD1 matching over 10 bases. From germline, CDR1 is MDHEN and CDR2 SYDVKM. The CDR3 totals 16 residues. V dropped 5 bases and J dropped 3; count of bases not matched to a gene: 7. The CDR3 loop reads CASSSGTGADYNEQFF. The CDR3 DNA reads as TGTGCCAGCAGTAGTGGGACAGGGGCCGACTACAATGAGCAGTTCTTC.

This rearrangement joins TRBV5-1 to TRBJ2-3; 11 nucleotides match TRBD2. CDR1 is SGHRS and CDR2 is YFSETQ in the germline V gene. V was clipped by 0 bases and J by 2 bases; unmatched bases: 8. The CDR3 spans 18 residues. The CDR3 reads CASSLGAGTSGSTDTQYF. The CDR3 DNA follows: TGCGCCAGCAGCTTGGGGGCCGGGACTAGCGGATCCACAGATACGCAGTATTTT.

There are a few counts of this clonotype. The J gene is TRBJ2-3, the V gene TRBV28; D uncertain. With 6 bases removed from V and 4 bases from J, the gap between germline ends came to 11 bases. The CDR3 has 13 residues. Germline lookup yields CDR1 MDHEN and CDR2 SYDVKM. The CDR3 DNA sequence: TGTGCCAGCAGGGGCTTGGCTCCAGATACGCAGTATTTT. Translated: CASRGLAPDTQYF.

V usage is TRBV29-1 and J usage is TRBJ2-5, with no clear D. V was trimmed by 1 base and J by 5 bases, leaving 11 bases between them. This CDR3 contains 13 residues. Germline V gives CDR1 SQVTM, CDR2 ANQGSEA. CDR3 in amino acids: CSVEGLSRETQYF. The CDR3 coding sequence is TGCAGCGTTGAAGGTTTATCCCGGGAGACCCAGTACTTC.

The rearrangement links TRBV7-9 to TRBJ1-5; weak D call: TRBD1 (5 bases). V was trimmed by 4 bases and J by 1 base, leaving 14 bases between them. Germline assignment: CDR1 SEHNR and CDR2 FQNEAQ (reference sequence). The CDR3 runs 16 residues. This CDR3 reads CASSSSWGVSNQPQHF. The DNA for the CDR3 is TGTGCCAGCAGCTCCTCCTGGGGGGTCAGCAATCAGCCCCAGCATTTT.

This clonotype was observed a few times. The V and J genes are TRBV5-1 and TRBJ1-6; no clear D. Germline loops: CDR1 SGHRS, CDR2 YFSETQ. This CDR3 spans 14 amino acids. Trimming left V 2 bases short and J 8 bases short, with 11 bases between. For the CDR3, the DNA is TGCGCCAGCAGCTTCGGCAGGAGGGATTCACCCCTCCACTTT. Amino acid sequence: CASSFGRRDSPLHF.

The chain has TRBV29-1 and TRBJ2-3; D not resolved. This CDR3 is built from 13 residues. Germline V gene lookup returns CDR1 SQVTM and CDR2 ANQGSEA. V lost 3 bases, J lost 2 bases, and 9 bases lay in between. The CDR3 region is CSVDGSHTDTQYF. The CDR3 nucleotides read TGCAGCGTTGATGGCTCGCACACAGATACGCAGTATTTT.

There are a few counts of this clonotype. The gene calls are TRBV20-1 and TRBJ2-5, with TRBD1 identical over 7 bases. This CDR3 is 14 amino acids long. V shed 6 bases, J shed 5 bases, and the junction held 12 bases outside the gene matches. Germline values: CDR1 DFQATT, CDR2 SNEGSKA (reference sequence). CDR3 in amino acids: CSARRDDRVETQYF. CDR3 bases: TGCAGTGCGAGAAGGGACGACAGGGTGGAGACCCAGTACTTC.

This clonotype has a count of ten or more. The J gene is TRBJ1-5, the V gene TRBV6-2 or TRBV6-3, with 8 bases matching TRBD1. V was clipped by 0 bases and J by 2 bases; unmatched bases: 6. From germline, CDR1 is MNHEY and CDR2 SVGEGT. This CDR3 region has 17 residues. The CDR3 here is CASSYSLDRAGNQPQHF. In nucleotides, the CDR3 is TGTGCCAGCAGTTACTCGTTGGACAGGGCGGGCAATCAGCCCCAGCATTTT.

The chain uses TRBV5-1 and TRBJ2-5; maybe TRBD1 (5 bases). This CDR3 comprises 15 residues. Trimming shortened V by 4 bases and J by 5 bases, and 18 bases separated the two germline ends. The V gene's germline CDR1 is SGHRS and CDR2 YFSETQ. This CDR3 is CASSPTDSLRETQYF. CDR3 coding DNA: TGCGCCAGCAGCCCGACAGACTCCCTGCGGGAGACCCAGTACTTC.

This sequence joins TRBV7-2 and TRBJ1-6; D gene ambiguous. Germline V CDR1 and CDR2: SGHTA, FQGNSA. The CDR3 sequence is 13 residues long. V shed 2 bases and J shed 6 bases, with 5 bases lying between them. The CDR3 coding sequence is TGTGCCAGCAGCTTAAACAGTAATTCACCCCTCCACTTT. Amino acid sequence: CASSLNSNSPLHF.

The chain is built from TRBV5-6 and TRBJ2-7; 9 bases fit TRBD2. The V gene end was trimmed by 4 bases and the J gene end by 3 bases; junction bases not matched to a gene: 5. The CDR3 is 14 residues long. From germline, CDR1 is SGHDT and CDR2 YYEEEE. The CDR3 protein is CASSHRTSVYEQYF. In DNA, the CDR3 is TGTGCCAGCAGCCATCGGACTAGCGTCTACGAGCAGTACTTC.

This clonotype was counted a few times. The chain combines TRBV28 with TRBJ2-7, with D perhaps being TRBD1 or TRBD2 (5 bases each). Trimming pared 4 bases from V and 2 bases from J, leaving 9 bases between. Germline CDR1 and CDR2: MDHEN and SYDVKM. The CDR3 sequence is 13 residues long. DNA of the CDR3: TGTGCCAGCAGTTGGGACGGACCCTACGAGCAGTACTTC. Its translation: CASSWDGPYEQYF.

The CDR3 DNA sequence: TGTGCCAGCAGTTTAAGCGGGGCTAGCGGGAGCTACGAGCAGTACTTC. Translated, it gives CASSLSGASGSYEQYF. The chain couples TRBV28 to TRBJ2-7, with 10 bases matching TRBD2. Germline-derived CDR1 and CDR2 are MDHEN and SYDVKM. This CDR3 is built from 16 residues. V dropped 2 bases and J dropped 3; count of bases not matched to a gene: 7.

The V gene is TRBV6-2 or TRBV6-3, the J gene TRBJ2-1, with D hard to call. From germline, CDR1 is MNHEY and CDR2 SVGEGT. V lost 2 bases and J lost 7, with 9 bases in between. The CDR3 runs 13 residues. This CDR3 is CASSYERPNEQFF. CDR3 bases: TGTGCCAGCAGTTACGAGAGACCGAATGAGCAGTTCTTC.

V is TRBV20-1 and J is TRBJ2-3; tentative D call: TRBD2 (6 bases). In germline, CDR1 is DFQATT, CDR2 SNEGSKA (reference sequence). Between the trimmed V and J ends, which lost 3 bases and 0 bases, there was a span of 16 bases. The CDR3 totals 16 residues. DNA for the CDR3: TGCAGTGCTAGTCCGCGTAGCGGATTTAGCACAGATACGCAGTATTTT. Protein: CSASPRSGFSTDTQYF.

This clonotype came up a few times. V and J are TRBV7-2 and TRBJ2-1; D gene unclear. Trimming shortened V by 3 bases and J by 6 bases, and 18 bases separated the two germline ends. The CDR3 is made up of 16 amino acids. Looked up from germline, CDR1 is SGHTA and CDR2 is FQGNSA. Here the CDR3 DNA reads TGTGCCAGCAGCTTCCGAGCGAGACCCCCAGGCAATGAGCAGTTCTTC. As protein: CASSFRARPPGNEQFF.

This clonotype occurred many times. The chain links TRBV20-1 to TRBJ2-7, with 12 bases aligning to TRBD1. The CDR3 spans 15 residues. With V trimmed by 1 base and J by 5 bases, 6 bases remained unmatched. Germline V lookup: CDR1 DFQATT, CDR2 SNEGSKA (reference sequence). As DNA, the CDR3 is TGCAGTGCTAGAGCCCCGGGACAGGGGGCTAACGAGCAGTACTTC. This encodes CSARAPGQGANEQYF.

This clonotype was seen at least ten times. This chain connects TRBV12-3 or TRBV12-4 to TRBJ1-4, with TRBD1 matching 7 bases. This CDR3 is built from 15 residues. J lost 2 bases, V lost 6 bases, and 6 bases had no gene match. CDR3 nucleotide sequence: TGTGCCAGCAGCCTCTCGACAGGGACTAATGAAAAACTGTTTTTT. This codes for CASSLSTGTNEKLFF.

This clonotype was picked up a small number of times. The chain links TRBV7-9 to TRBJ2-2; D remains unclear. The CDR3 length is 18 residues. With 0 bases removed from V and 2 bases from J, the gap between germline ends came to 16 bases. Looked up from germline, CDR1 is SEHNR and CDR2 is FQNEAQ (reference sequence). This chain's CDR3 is CASSLALDNRLNTGELFF. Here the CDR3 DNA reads TGTGCCAGCAGCTTAGCGCTCGACAACAGACTTAACACCGGGGAGCTGTTTTTT.